One and the same sample provided the 13 T cell receptor beta chains below, sequenced in a study of T cells after posttransplantation cyclophosphamide. Controls had myeloablative marrow grafts with methotrexate and calcineurin inhibitor, sampled at 1 year. TCRdb's copy holds only in-frame clones and misses some; the assay was immunoSEQ multiplex PCR. The sample yields some 16,000 clones, approximately 88% seen once. Sequenced material: PBMCs, taken roughly 350 days after allogeneic stem cell transplant with calcineurin inhibitor and methotrexate. Receptor source: a male patient in his late teens or twenties who received an allogeneic stem cell transplant from a related donor, was CMV-positive, and had no GVHD. Some T cells may possibly be graft donor cells.

V gene TRBV9 combines with J gene TRBJ2-7; 8 bases align to TRBD1. The ends lost 2 bases at V and 5 bases at J; junction bases unmatched: 3. Germline CDR1 is SGDLS and CDR2 is YYNGEE. The CDR3 extends over 13 amino acids. The CDR3 region has the DNA TGTGCCAGCAGCGTCGGGACAGGCCACGAGCAGTACTTC. Its translation is CASSVGTGHEQYF.

The chain employs TRBV6-1 and TRBJ1-6; no clear D gene. Germline-derived CDR1 and CDR2 are MNHNS and SASEGT. V lost 8 bases and J lost 0, with 8 bases in between. The length of the CDR3 is 14 residues. CDR3: CASWASSYNSPLHF. For the CDR3, the DNA is TGTGCCAGCTGGGCGAGCTCCTATAATTCACCCCTCCACTTT.

The chain employs TRBV6-5 and TRBJ1-1; 10 nucleotides line up with TRBD1. Germline V lookup: CDR1 MNHEY, CDR2 SVGAGI. V shed 7 bases, J shed 0 bases, and the junction held 5 bases outside the gene matches. The CDR3 contains 15 residues. The CDR3: CASTGQGRMNTEAFF. The CDR3 region has the DNA TGTGCCAGCACGGGACAGGGGAGGATGAACACTGAAGCTTTCTTT.

The gene calls are TRBV28 and TRBJ2-5; 11 bases match TRBD2. Germline assignment: CDR1 MDHEN and CDR2 SYDVKM. The CDR3 is made up of 17 amino acids. V dropped 5 bases and J dropped 4; count of bases not matched to a gene: 12. Here the CDR3 reads CASSDLDLLAGVETQYF. Here the CDR3 DNA reads TGTGCCAGCAGTGACCTCGATCTACTAGCGGGAGTAGAGACCCAGTACTTC.

The chain joins TRBV9 to TRBJ2-3, with 8 bases lining up with TRBD1. The CDR3 totals 16 residues. Germline V gene sequence: CDR1 SGDLS, CDR2 YYNGEE. With V trimmed by 3 bases and J by 1 base, 7 bases remained unmatched. As DNA, the CDR3 is TGTGCCAGCAGCGCGGACAGGGTGTGGGGCACAGATACGCAGTATTTT. Its translation is CASSADRVWGTDTQYF.

In the case of this clone: One junction end disagrees with the germline gene, perhaps due to a read error. This rearrangement joins TRBV7-7 to TRBJ2-1; tentative D call: TRBD2 (6 bases). Germline CDR1 SSHAT, CDR2 FNYEAQ (reference sequence). The CDR3 loop spans 15 amino acids. The CDR3 DNA reads TGTGCTAGCAGCCCCACGCCGGGACTGAACAATGAGCAGTTCTTC. Translated: CASSPTPGLNNEQFF.

The CDR3 reads CASSEYQESEQFF. As DNA, the CDR3 is TGCGCCAGCAGTGAGTATCAGGAAAGTGAGCAGTTCTTC. This chain connects TRBV10-2 to TRBJ2-1; D ambiguous. V gave up 1 base and J gave up 9 bases, with 10 bases separating them. The germline gives CDR1 WSHSY, CDR2 SAAADI. The CDR3 contains 13 residues.

This clone was counted a few times. This chain connects TRBV30 to TRBJ1-6; 9 bases are shared with TRBD1. Germline V gene data show CDR1 as GTSNPN and CDR2 as SVGIG (reference sequence). The V gene end was trimmed by 3 bases and the J gene end by 7 bases; junction bases not matched to a gene: 1. The CDR3 has 13 amino acids. As DNA, the CDR3 is TGTGCCTGGAGAGGACAGGGGAATTCACCCCTCCACTTT. Translating it yields CAWRGQGNSPLHF.

This clone came up once. The V and J genes are TRBV9 and TRBJ2-1, with 12 bases fitting TRBD2. The CDR3 covers 17 residues. With V trimmed by 4 bases and J by 9 bases, 14 bases remained unmatched. Germline V gene data show CDR1 as SGDLS and CDR2 as YYNGEE. CDR3 residues: CASSPRLAGVGDSEQFF. In nucleotides, the CDR3 is TGTGCCAGCAGCCCCAGACTAGCGGGAGTCGGGGACAGTGAGCAGTTCTTC.

The chain links TRBV5-1 to TRBJ2-3; TRBD2 aligns across 15 bases. The CDR3 runs 19 residues. Trimming took 0 bases from V and 6 from J; bases not matched to a gene: 11. Germline V gene lookup returns CDR1 SGHRS and CDR2 YFSETQ. In DNA form, the CDR3 reads TGCGCCAGCAGCTTGGGGACGTCCTCGGGGACTAGCGGGAGGGATACGCAGTATTTT. It yields the protein CASSLGTSSGTSGRDTQYF.

The gene calls are TRBV4-1 and TRBJ1-2; D uncertain. Between the trimmed V and J ends, which lost 2 bases and 2 bases, there was a span of 18 bases. Germline CDR1 MGHRA, CDR2 YSYEKL. The CDR3 has 17 residues. CDR3 loop: CASSQLKMGGKNYGYTF. The CDR3 coding sequence is TGCGCCAGCAGCCAATTAAAGATGGGAGGGAAGAACTATGGCTACACCTTC.

V usage is TRBV28 and J usage is TRBJ2-3, with 12 bases fitting TRBD2. The germline CDR1 and CDR2 sequences are MDHEN and SYDVKM. V lost 6 bases to trimming and J lost 6 bases; unmatched junction nucleotides: 19. The CDR3 is made up of 19 amino acids. CDR3 sequence (DNA): TGTGCCAGCAGCCGGGAGGGGGTCCTAGCGGGAGGGCCGGGGGATACGCAGTATTTT. Translation: CASSREGVLAGGPGDTQYF.

This clone was detected only a few times. This chain joins TRBV5-4 and TRBJ2-7, with TRBD2 as a possible D gene (5 bases). The germline V gene has CDR1 SGHNT and CDR2 YYREEE (reference sequence). V shed 4 bases and J shed 5 bases, with 16 bases lying between them. This CDR3 spans 14 amino acids. The CDR3 spells CASSQAGGRDEQYF. The DNA of the CDR3 is TGTGCCAGCAGCCAAGCAGGCGGGCGGGACGAGCAGTACTTC. Full variable domain (rest looked up from reference TRBV5-4 and TRBJ2-7): ETGVTQSPTHLIKTRGQQVTLRCSSQSGHNTVSWYQQALGQGPQFIFQYYREEENGRGNFPPRFSGLQFPNYSSELNVNALELDDSALYLCASSQAGGRDEQYFGPGTRLTVT.